These 29 T cell receptor beta chains were all obtained from the same sample, sequenced in a study of response to subunit inactivated influenza vaccine. TCRdb re-analysed the RT-PCR reads in MiXCR, keeping a single row per CDR3 protein. The sample contains under 200,000 distinct CDR3 sequences, 12% of which appear only once. This same sample was also taken into another study, of T cells expressing NK-cell markers. That paper notes: UMIs accompanied the 5'RACE template switching by which TCR beta cDNA was made.

The input for sequencing was CD8+ T cells sorted from PBMCs, taken about 12 days after vaccination. The source is a man in his forties or fifties who received an inactivated influenza vaccine.

This clonotype came up a few times. This chain uses TRBV27 with TRBJ1-5; TRBD1 aligns across 7 bases. The trim removed 8 bases at V and 6 bases at J, leaving 7 bases unmatched. The CDR3 sequence is 13 residues long. Germline V CDR1 and CDR2: MNHEY, SMNVEV (reference sequence). CDR3 amino acids: CASGAGTVQPQHF. The CDR3 DNA sequence: TGTGCCAGCGGGGCAGGGACAGTTCAGCCCCAGCATTTT.

This clonotype was seen repeatedly, ten times or more. The CDR3 bases are TGTGCCAGCATCCCGAGGAGGGGAAAGGTGATCACTAATGAAAAACTGTTTTTT. This sequence encodes CASIPRRGKVITNEKLFF. The rearrangement joins TRBV28 to TRBJ1-4; D might be TRBD1 (5 bases). V was cut by 7 bases and J by 2 bases, with 23 bases left in between. Germline V lookup: CDR1 MDHEN, CDR2 SYDVKM. The CDR3 runs 18 residues.

The chain couples TRBV20-1 to TRBJ2-1, with D possibly matching TRBD1 (6 bases). CDR3 size: 15 residues. The V gene's germline CDR1 is DFQATT and CDR2 SNEGSKA (reference sequence). Trimming took off 3 bases at V and 3 bases at J, with 15 bases between the two ends. The CDR3 DNA reads TGCAGTGCTAGTTCTGGACAGTCCCTCTACAATGAGCAGTTCTTC. This gives the protein CSASSGQSLYNEQFF.

This clonotype was picked up many times. This chain connects TRBV20-1 to TRBJ2-5, with D possibly being TRBD2 (5 bases). CDR3 length: 13 residues. Trimming shortened V by 4 bases and J by 0 bases, and 9 bases separated the two germline ends. In germline, CDR1 is DFQATT, CDR2 SNEGSKA (reference sequence). This CDR3 reads CSAMDWHQETQYF. The CDR3 DNA follows: TGCAGTGCTATGGACTGGCACCAAGAGACCCAGTACTTC.

This clonotype has a handful of counts. V usage is TRBV12-3 or TRBV12-4 and J usage is TRBJ2-7; the match to TRBD2 covers 9 bases. The CDR3 covers 13 residues. V was clipped by 8 bases and J by 6 bases; unmatched bases: 8. The DNA of the CDR3 is TGTGCCAGCCGAGTGGGACTAGCTGTCGAGCAGTACTTC. It codes for CASRVGLAVEQYF.

This chain links TRBV20-1 with TRBJ1-1; a possible D gene is TRBD1 (6 bases). The CDR3 contains 17 residues. Trimming pared 1 base from V and 1 base from J, leaving 19 bases between. CDR1 DFQATT and CDR2 SNEGSKA come from the germline V gene (reference sequence). The CDR3 DNA reads TGCAGTGCTAGAGCCCCACTGCGGGACACTAAGAACACTGAAGCTTTCTTT. Its translation: CSARAPLRDTKNTEAFF.

This clonotype was counted between two and nine times. The chain carries TRBV7-2 and TRBJ2-5; no firm D call. Trimming took 5 bases from V and 4 from J, leaving 17 bases between them. Germline CDR1 SGHTA, CDR2 FQGNSA. This CDR3 has 15 amino acids. The CDR3 here is CASSPPFKVGETQYF. DNA for the CDR3: TGTGCCAGCAGCCCGCCGTTTAAAGTTGGAGAGACCCAGTACTTC.

This clonotype was picked up a small number of times. This chain joins TRBV11-2 and TRBJ2-1, with 7 bases identical to TRBD2. This CDR3 comprises 16 residues. From germline, CDR1 is SGHAT and CDR2 FQNNGV. V trimming: 5 bases; J trimming: 4 bases; junction bases outside the gene matches: 11. CDR3: CASSQHSGQIYNEQFF. CDR3 nucleotides: TGTGCCAGCAGCCAGCATAGCGGGCAGATTTACAATGAGCAGTTCTTC.

V and J are TRBV5-6 and TRBJ1-1, with no clear D. V lost 3 bases to trimming and J lost 5 bases, with 11 bases between them. CDR1 and CDR2 (germline): SGHDT, YYEEEE. This CDR3 region has 13 residues. Here the CDR3 reads CASSWTPGTEAFF. The CDR3 DNA reads TGTGCCAGCAGCTGGACTCCTGGGACTGAAGCTTTCTTT.

This clonotype was seen more than once but under ten times. The V call is TRBV7-8, the J call TRBJ2-1; 11 positions match TRBD2. The CDR3 is made up of 18 amino acids. J was trimmed by 0 bases and V by 5 bases; bases with no gene match: 9. In germline, CDR1 is SGHVS, CDR2 FQNEAQ. CDR3 amino acids: CASSPWGLAASSYNEQFF. Here the CDR3 DNA reads TGTGCCAGCAGCCCGTGGGGACTAGCGGCGAGCTCCTACAATGAGCAGTTCTTC.

There are a few counts of this clonotype. The V call is TRBV19, the J call TRBJ2-5; TRBD1 agrees at 7 bases. Per the germline V gene, CDR1 is LNHDA and CDR2 is SQIVND (reference sequence). Trimming took 6 bases from V and 5 from J; bases not matched to a gene: 12. The CDR3 spans 15 residues. CDR3 sequence: CASSPRDRPGETQYF. In DNA form, the CDR3 reads TGTGCCAGTAGCCCCAGGGACAGACCGGGGGAGACCCAGTACTTC.

This clonotype was seen at least ten times. This chain connects TRBV12-3 or TRBV12-4 to TRBJ2-5; 8 nucleotides align to TRBD2. This CDR3 has 15 residues. V trimming: 3 bases; J trimming: 3 bases; junction bases outside the gene matches: 6. The CDR3, as DNA: TGTGCCAGCAGTTTGGGTAGCGGGGCCGAAGAGACCCAGTACTTC. Translation: CASSLGSGAEETQYF.

This clonotype was detected a few times. V is TRBV7-8 and J is TRBJ1-5; D remains ambiguous. Germline lookup yields CDR1 SGHVS and CDR2 FQNEAQ. The CDR3 loop spans 17 amino acids. With 0 bases removed from V and 2 bases from J, the gap between germline ends came to 14 bases. The CDR3 spells CASSLARSGRRNQPQHF. The CDR3 bases are TGTGCCAGCAGCTTAGCTCGATCCGGGAGGCGCAATCAGCCCCAGCATTTT.

V and J are TRBV20-1 and TRBJ2-3, with a weak D call TRBD2 (6 bases). The CDR3 is made up of 12 amino acids. V was cut by 3 bases and J by 4 bases, with 8 bases left in between. CDR1 is DFQATT and CDR2 is SNEGSKA in the germline V gene (reference sequence). CDR3 DNA sequence: TGCAGTGCTAGCACGGGAGCAGATACGCAGTATTTT. Translating gives CSASTGADTQYF.

This rearrangement joins TRBV18 to TRBJ1-2; possibly TRBD1 for D (5 bases). The V end lost 3 bases, the J end lost 4 bases, and 15 bases lay between the germline ends. This CDR3 comprises 15 residues. Germline CDR1 reads KGHSH; CDR2 reads LQKENI. For the CDR3, the DNA is TGTGCCAGCTCACCCCAATCTTCAGGGTCCTATGGCTACACCTTC. Protein: CASSPQSSGSYGYTF.

This rearrangement joins TRBV20-1 to TRBJ2-3; D possibly corresponds to TRBD1 (6 bases). The CDR3 extends over 14 amino acids. CDR1 and CDR2 from the germline V gene are DFQATT and SNEGSKA (reference sequence). The V gene lost 3 bases and the J gene lost 2 bases, with 12 bases spanning the gap. The CDR3 spells CSARGATFTDTQYF. As DNA, the CDR3 is TGCAGTGCTAGGGGGGCTACCTTCACAGATACGCAGTATTTT.

This clonotype appeared a few times. J is TRBJ1-5 and V is TRBV5-1; 9 bases line up with TRBD1. Germline trimming cut 3 bases from V and 0 bases from J; bases unmatched to any gene: 7. The CDR3 is 17 residues long. The germline CDR1 and CDR2 sequences are SGHRS and YFSETQ. In nucleotides, the CDR3 is TGCGCCAGCAGCTACGACAGGGGGTATTATAGCAATCAGCCCCAGCATTTT. Translated, it gives CASSYDRGYYSNQPQHF.

This clonotype appeared a few times. This chain links TRBV20-1 with TRBJ2-5; 14 positions agree with TRBD2. The V and J ends lost 4 bases and 5 bases, in that order; junction bases with no gene match: 12. The CDR3 totals 17 residues. Germline CDR1 reads DFQATT; CDR2 reads SNEGSKA (reference sequence). DNA for the CDR3: TGCAGTGCTAACACTGGGACTAGCGGGGGCATGGGGGAGACCCAGTACTTC. Translating gives CSANTGTSGGMGETQYF.

This chain uses TRBV4-1 with TRBJ2-2; TRBD2 matches at 12 bases. The CDR3 contains 17 residues. CDR1 and CDR2 (germline): MGHRA, YSYEKL. V dropped 1 base and J dropped 7; count of bases not matched to a gene: 7. The CDR3 here is CASSQVLAGGPIGELFF. For the CDR3, the DNA is TGCGCCAGCAGCCAAGTTCTAGCGGGAGGGCCCATCGGGGAGCTGTTTTTT.

V usage is TRBV3-1 and J usage is TRBJ2-6; D possibly matches TRBD1 or TRBD2 (5 bases each). This CDR3 is built from 16 residues. Germline CDR1 and CDR2: LGHDT and YNNKEL (reference sequence). The V end was cut by 4 bases, the J end by 5 bases, with 15 bases between. CDR3 DNA: TGTGCCAGCAGCCGCGGACGGGACGTGAGGGCCAACGTCCTGACTTTC. Residues: CASSRGRDVRANVLTF.

The chain combines TRBV14 with TRBJ1-1, with D possibly TRBD1 on 6 matching bases. The CDR3 spans 17 residues. Germline V gene lookup returns CDR1 SGHDN and CDR2 FVKESK. V dropped 0 bases and J dropped 13 bases, with 27 bases sitting between them. CDR3 protein: CASSQDLRVDGGGPGFF. The CDR3 DNA reads TGTGCCAGCAGCCAAGATCTTCGCGTCGATGGGGGCGGTCCAGGTTTCTTT.

This clonotype was found a few times. J is TRBJ2-7 and V is TRBV4-1, with unresolved D. The germline V gene has CDR1 MGHRA and CDR2 YSYEKL. V lost 1 base and J lost 1, with 8 bases in between. There are 14 residues in the CDR3. The DNA for the CDR3 is TGCGCCAGCAGCCAAGGATTCAGTTCCTACGAGCAGTACTTC. This sequence encodes CASSQGFSSYEQYF.

The chain carries TRBV7-9 and TRBJ1-1; the match to TRBD1 covers 9 bases. CDR1 is SEHNR and CDR2 is FQNEAQ in the germline V gene (reference sequence). CDR3 size: 14 residues. V lost 6 bases to trimming and J lost 5 bases; unmatched junction nucleotides: 7. CDR3 region: CASSYRGPDTEAFF. CDR3 coding DNA: TGTGCCAGCAGTTACAGGGGGCCGGATACTGAAGCTTTCTTT. The entire variable domain, with the rest obtained from reference TRBV7-9 and TRBJ1-1, is as follows: DTGVSQNPRHKITKRGQNVTFRCDPISEHNRLYWYRQTLGQGPEFLTYFQNEAQLEKSRLLSDRFSAERPKGSFSTLEIQRTEQGDSAMYLCASSYRGPDTEAFFGQGTRLTVV.

The V gene is TRBV20-1, the J gene TRBJ2-1, with 8 bases matching TRBD2. Per the germline V gene, CDR1 is DFQATT and CDR2 is SNEGSKA (reference sequence). Trimming cost V 0 bases and J 7 bases; bases outside gene matches: 8. The CDR3 covers 15 residues. CDR3 sequence (DNA): TGCAGTGCTAGAGAGGCAGCGGGAGACGTTAATGAGCAGTTCTTC. Its protein is CSAREAAGDVNEQFF.

CDR3 amino acids: CASSQGTGGTNEQFF. The CDR3 DNA sequence: TGCGCCAGCAGCCAGGGGACAGGGGGCACGAATGAGCAGTTCTTC. The V gene is TRBV4-3, the J gene TRBJ2-1; 12 bases agree with TRBD1. Looked up from germline, CDR1 is LGHNA and CDR2 is YSLEER. V was pared by 3 bases and J by 7 bases, with 4 bases of the junction left unmatched. This CDR3 contains 15 residues.

With respect to this clonotype: It may be a read error: a sequence one base away is much more abundant. The CDR3 DNA is TGTGCCAGCTTGGACAGGGTGAGCTACGAGCAGTACTTC. Translating it yields CASLDRVSYEQYF. The chain carries TRBV7-9 and TRBJ2-7, with 8 bases matching TRBD1. Germline assignment: CDR1 SEHNR and CDR2 FQNEAQ (reference sequence). V was clipped by 8 bases and J by 3 bases; unmatched bases: 6. The CDR3 is 13 residues long.

This clonotype showed up many times. The V call is TRBV7-2, the J call TRBJ2-1, with D possibly matching TRBD1 (6 bases). From germline, CDR1 is SGHTA and CDR2 FQGNSA. CDR3 size: 13 residues. The V end was cut by 2 bases, the J end by 10 bases, with 12 bases between. CDR3 DNA: TGTGCCAGCAGCTTAATGGGGGCAGGAGAGCAGTTCTTC. Encoded protein: CASSLMGAGEQFF.

Notes on this clonotype: This may come from a read error, since a much larger clone is one base off. J is TRBJ2-2 and V is TRBV29-1, with a tentative D call TRBD1 (6 bases). This CDR3 is 12 amino acids long. Germline CDR1 SQVTM, CDR2 ANQGSEA. As DNA, the CDR3 is TGCGGCGTTACACAGGGAAACGGGGAGCTGTTTTTT. Translated: CGVTQGNGELFF.

This clonotype showed up many times. The chain joins TRBV12-3 or TRBV12-4 to TRBJ1-4; D not certain. The CDR3 is made up of 14 amino acids. V was pared by 1 base and J by 5 bases, with 8 bases between. CDR3 nucleotide sequence: TGTGCCAGCAGTTTAGGAGACACCAATGAAAAACTGTTTTTT. This sequence encodes CASSLGDTNEKLFF.